Listed below are T cell receptor beta chains from one sample, sequenced in a study of blood T cell repertoires in COVID-19. The table came from immunoSEQ multiplex PCR; TCRdb's copy has only in-frame clones and leaves some out. The repertoire consists of 110,000 or so clones, with about nine tenths occurring once and the leading ten covering 4.6%. Sequencing was carried out using peripheral blood. Receptors were obtained from a woman in her fifties or sixties with acute or convalescent COVID-19. The CDR3 runs from the conserved cysteine through the conserved F or W. D genes are given only for firm matches. Clone size is stated in some rows and not others, as once, few, many or a class when expanded.

clone_size: .; d_call: .; v_call: TRBV13; j_call: TRBJ2-1; cdr3_nt: TGTGCCAGCAGCATTCGGACTACGGATGAGCAGTTCTTC; cdr3_aa: CASSIRTTDEQFF
clone_size: .; d_call: .; v_call: TRBV9; j_call: TRBJ2-3; cdr3_nt: TGTGCCAGCAGCGTAGGAGGGGGAAGAGATACGCAGTATTTT; cdr3_aa: CASSVGGGRDTQYF
clone_size: few; d_call: .; v_call: TRBV29-1; j_call: TRBJ1-2; cdr3_nt: TGCAGCGTTGTCTTGGGGGCTGAAGGCTACACCTTC; cdr3_aa: CSVVLGAEGYTF
clone_size: once; d_call: .; v_call: TRBV5-4; j_call: TRBJ1-1; cdr3_nt: TGTGCCAGCAGCTTGGCCAGGGCGAACACTGAAGCTTTCTTT; cdr3_aa: CASSLARANTEAFF
clone_size: .; d_call: .; v_call: TRBV18; j_call: TRBJ2-5; cdr3_nt: TGTGCCAGCTCACCACTCAGGAACCAAGAGACCCAGTACTTC; cdr3_aa: CASSPLRNQETQYF
clone_size: .; d_call: TRBD2; v_call: TRBV7-2; j_call: TRBJ2-7; cdr3_nt: TGTGCCAGCAGCTTAGGCGGGGGGGCCCACGAGCAGTACTTC; cdr3_aa: CASSLGGGAHEQYF
clone_size: .; d_call: .; v_call: TRBV25-1; j_call: TRBJ1-1; cdr3_nt: TGTGCCAGCCTACCTTCGGGAGTGAACACTGAAGCTTTCTTT; cdr3_aa: CASLPSGVNTEAFF
clone_size: .; d_call: .; v_call: TRBV5-6; j_call: TRBJ2-3; cdr3_nt: TGTGCCAGCAGCCCCTGGCCCGTCCTGAGCACAGATACGCAGTATTTT; cdr3_aa: CASSPWPVLSTDTQYF
clone_size: .; d_call: TRBD1; v_call: TRBV2; j_call: TRBJ1-1; cdr3_nt: TGTGCCAGCAGTGAGGACAGGGGGGTTGAAGCTTTCTTT; cdr3_aa: CASSEDRGVEAFF
clone_size: few; d_call: .; v_call: TRBV6-5; j_call: TRBJ1-6; cdr3_nt: TGTGCCAGCAGACCTGGCCCCCAGAATTCACCCCTCCACTTT; cdr3_aa: CASRPGPQNSPLHF
clone_size: .; d_call: TRBD1; v_call: TRBV30; j_call: TRBJ1-6; cdr3_nt: TGTGCCTCCCTCCTAAGGACAGGGATCTCACCCCTCCACTTT; cdr3_aa: CASLLRTGISPLHF
clone_size: .; d_call: TRBD1; v_call: TRBV10-3; j_call: TRBJ1-1; cdr3_nt: TGTGCCATCAGGGATACAGGGGTCACTGAAGCTTTCTTT; cdr3_aa: CAIRDTGVTEAFF
clone_size: once; d_call: .; v_call: TRBV5-1; j_call: TRBJ2-1; cdr3_nt: TGCGCCAGCAGCCCCACCGGCTCCTACAATGAGCAGTTCTTC; cdr3_aa: CASSPTGSYNEQFF
clone_size: .; d_call: TRBD1; v_call: TRBV5-1; j_call: TRBJ1-1; cdr3_nt: TGCGCCAGCAGACAAGGACAGGGTCTGTTCACTGAAGCTTTCTTT; cdr3_aa: CASRQGQGLFTEAFF
clone_size: .; d_call: TRBD1; v_call: TRBV12-3/TRBV12-4; j_call: TRBJ1-2; cdr3_nt: TGTGCCAGCGGGCGACAGGGGGCTTATGGCTACACCTTC; cdr3_aa: CASGRQGAYGYTF
clone_size: .; d_call: TRBD1; v_call: TRBV30; j_call: TRBJ1-1; cdr3_nt: TGTGCCTGGACCAGGGGGCGCGAGAAGAACACTGAAGCTTTCTTT; cdr3_aa: CAWTRGREKNTEAFF
clone_size: .; d_call: TRBD1; v_call: TRBV19; j_call: TRBJ1-2; cdr3_nt: TGTGCCAGTAGTCCTCGGACAGGGGGCTCAGGCTACACCTTC; cdr3_aa: CASSPRTGGSGYTF
clone_size: .; d_call: .; v_call: TRBV18; j_call: TRBJ2-1; cdr3_nt: TGTGCCAGCTCAGACTTCAATGAGCAGTTCTTC; cdr3_aa: CASSDFNEQFF
clone_size: once; d_call: TRBD1; v_call: TRBV28; j_call: TRBJ1-2; cdr3_nt: TGTGCCAGCAGTTTAGAAGGAAGGGGGCGGTTTGGCTACACCTTC; cdr3_aa: CASSLEGRGRFGYTF
clone_size: .; d_call: TRBD2; v_call: TRBV18; j_call: TRBJ2-5; cdr3_nt: TGTGCCAGCTCCCGAGGCGGGGGGCAGGTCCATGAGACCCAGTACTTC; cdr3_aa: CASSRGGGQVHETQYF
clone_size: .; d_call: TRBD1; v_call: TRBV11-2; j_call: TRBJ2-2; cdr3_nt: TGTGCCAGCACCGAAGGGGGCGGAACCGGGGAGCTGTTTTTT; cdr3_aa: CASTEGGGTGELFF
clone_size: .; d_call: TRBD1; v_call: TRBV5-1; j_call: TRBJ2-7; cdr3_nt: TGCGCCAGCAGCCCCCGACAGGGGGTCTACGAGCAGTACTTC; cdr3_aa: CASSPRQGVYEQYF
clone_size: .; d_call: .; v_call: TRBV13; j_call: TRBJ2-7; cdr3_nt: TGTGCCAGCAGCTTAGCGGGCGGGGCGGCCCAGCAGTACTTC; cdr3_aa: CASSLAGGAAQQYF
clone_size: once; d_call: TRBD1; v_call: TRBV3-1/TRBV3-2; j_call: TRBJ1-2; cdr3_nt: TGTGCCAGCAGCCAAGATAGGCGGACAGGACCTCAGTCTAACTATGGCTACACCTTC; cdr3_aa: CASSQDRRTGPQSNYGYTF
clone_size: .; d_call: .; v_call: TRBV28; j_call: TRBJ2-5; cdr3_nt: TGTGCCAGCAGCCCGGGGGAGACCCAGTACTTC; cdr3_aa: CASSPGETQYF
clone_size: .; d_call: .; v_call: TRBV30; j_call: TRBJ1-2; cdr3_nt: TGTGCCTGGAGTGAGCCCCTACAGTATGGCTACACCTTC; cdr3_aa: CAWSEPLQYGYTF
clone_size: .; d_call: .; v_call: TRBV29-1; j_call: TRBJ1-5; cdr3_nt: TGCAGCGTTGGTGAAGAGAGCTATCAGCCCCAGCATTTT; cdr3_aa: CSVGEESYQPQHF
clone_size: .; d_call: .; v_call: TRBV2; j_call: TRBJ2-5; cdr3_nt: TGTGCCAGCAGTGTCGGGGGGACCCAGTACTTC; cdr3_aa: CASSVGGTQYF
clone_size: .; d_call: .; v_call: TRBV27; j_call: TRBJ1-1; cdr3_nt: TGTGCCAGCAGTCGTATTGCAGGGTCGAACACTGAAGCTTTCTTT; cdr3_aa: CASSRIAGSNTEAFF
clone_size: .; d_call: .; v_call: TRBV6-2/TRBV6-3; j_call: TRBJ1-5; cdr3_nt: TGTGCCAGCAGTACTCCCTATGTTGCGCAGGATCAGCCCCAGCATTTT; cdr3_aa: CASSTPYVAQDQPQHF